This TCR beta chain was recorded in a study of blood T cell repertoires in COVID-19. The overall study: Some COVID-19 samples were acute and others convalescent; all came from the United States, Italy and Spain.

Recruitment covered 20 to 25 US areas and drew participants whose ages spanned roughly 18 to 100 years. Participant-reported clinical history was the basis for cohort assignment. Two consecutive negative NP/OP PCR tests, clearance, or resolved symptoms defined Cohort 3 recovery. Assay used: immunoSEQ multiplex PCR; TCRdb lists only in-frame clones, some missing. The data contain approximately 350,000 clones, 85% to 90% of them singletons. The CDR3 totals 16 residues. The V gene's germline CDR1 is SGHTA and CDR2 FQGNSA. After removal of 4 bases from V and 4 bases from J, the junction contained 6 bases not matched to a gene.

The sequencing sample was made of PBMCs or T cells enriched from blood (not recorded which). This TCR was recovered from a man aged 18 to 29 who had recovered from COVID-19. V usage is TRBV7-2 and J usage is TRBJ2-3; TRBD2 matches at 12 bases. The CDR3 region is CASSYRLAGASDTQYF. The CDR3 DNA reads as TGTGCCAGCAGCTACCGACTAGCGGGAGCCTCAGATACGCAGTATTTT.